This T cell receptor beta chain was sequenced in a study of T-cell reconstitution after alpha-beta-depleted transplantation in children. Germline V lookup: CDR1 SGHRS, CDR2 YFSETQ. Trimming stripped 4 bases from V and 1 base from J, with 11 bases between. The CDR3 totals 14 residues. Unique molecular identifiers were incorporated into the prepared TCRbeta library. TCRdb independently ran MiXCR on the PCR reads; one entry per CDR3 protein. This table holds roughly 180,000 distinct CDR3 sequences, 11% found once. The TCR comes from a boy between 2 and 10 years old with acute myeloid leukemia, due to receive a stem cell transplant. Sequenced material: PBMCs, taken before TCRalphabeta/CD19-depleted stem cell transplant. V is TRBV5-1 and J is TRBJ2-5, with D perhaps TRBD1 (5 bases). For the CDR3, the DNA is TGCGCCAGCAGCAAAAGACAGATCCAAGAGACCCAGTACTTC. It encodes CASSKRQIQETQYF.